This record looks at one T cell receptor (beta chain) sequence and its context. In TCRdb, the 5' RACE reads were re-called with MiXCR into one record per CDR3 protein. The data hold 470,000 or so distinct CDR3 sequences, with 15% to 20% observed a single time. The CDR3 is 13 residues long. CDR1 and CDR2 from the germline V gene are SEHNR and FQNEAQ (reference sequence). V was trimmed by 3 bases and J by 9 bases, leaving 15 bases between them. This specimen belongs to a study of T-cell memory formation after mild COVID-19. The specimen sequenced was PBMCs or a T cell subset sorted from them (not recorded which). V usage is TRBV7-9 and J usage is TRBJ2-7; D unresolved. The clonotype was recovered from an adult woman who had mild COVID-19 (a few samples of this study predate the infection). Cell type and time point are not known. CDR3 nucleotides: TGTGCCAGCAGCTTGCCCCAGTCCCTCGGGCAGTACTTC. Protein: CASSLPQSLGQYF.